The 14 T cell receptor beta chains listed next were all sequenced from one sample in a study of blood T cell repertoires in COVID-19. Sequencing was performed with immunoSEQ multiplex PCR; in TCRdb, only in-frame clones are kept and a portion is missing. This sample has a few hundred thousand clones, with 75% to 90% found just once. The specimen was peripheral blood. Receptor source: a woman aged 30 to 39 who had recovered from COVID-19.

The chain couples TRBV4-1 to TRBJ2-7; 7 nucleotides align to TRBD2. This CDR3 region has 15 residues. With V trimmed by 1 base and J by 3 bases, 6 bases remained unmatched. Germline V gene data show CDR1 as MGHRA and CDR2 as YSYEKL. CDR3 loop: CASSQASSGFYEQYF. DNA of the CDR3: TGCGCCAGCAGCCAAGCGTCTAGCGGATTCTACGAGCAGTACTTC.

The chain is built from TRBV7-9 and TRBJ2-1, with TRBD1 identical over 7 bases. The CDR3 consists of 16 residues. The ends lost 5 bases at V and 4 bases at J; junction bases unmatched: 11. Germline CDR1 is SEHNR and CDR2 is FQNEAQ (reference sequence). CDR3 nucleotides: TGTGCCAGCAGCCGCGTAACAGGGACAGTGTACAATGAGCAGTTCTTC. Amino acids: CASSRVTGTVYNEQFF.

V is TRBV3-1 (or the pseudogene TRBV3-2) and J is TRBJ1-6; a weak D match, TRBD1 (6 bases). Trimming took off 4 bases at V and 7 bases at J, with 20 bases between the two ends. The CDR3 runs to 17 residues. Germline CDR1 reads LGHDT; CDR2 reads YNNKEL (reference sequence). This chain's CDR3 is CASSPTRSGRGNSPLHF. The CDR3 DNA reads TGTGCCAGCAGCCCCACCCGTTCGGGGAGGGGGAATTCACCCCTCCACTTT.

This clone was observed a few times. J is TRBJ1-1 and V is TRBV18, with D unresolved. CDR3 size: 14 residues. Trimming left V 1 base short and J 1 base short, with 7 bases between. Germline loops: CDR1 KGHSH, CDR2 LQKENI. For the CDR3, the DNA is TGTGCCAGCTCACCACGCGACTCGAACACTGAAGCTTTCTTT. Protein sequence: CASSPRDSNTEAFF.

The chain uses TRBV24-1 and TRBJ1-5, with D uncertain. V lost 3 bases to trimming and J lost 7 bases, with 9 bases between them. The CDR3 is 13 amino acids. Germline-derived CDR1 and CDR2 are KGHDR and SFDVKD. The CDR3 spells CATSDRGSQPQHF. CDR3 in DNA: TGTGCCACCAGTGATCGAGGGAGCCAGCCCCAGCATTTT.

The chain recombines TRBV7-9 with TRBJ2-7; 7 nucleotides agree with TRBD1. The V gene's germline CDR1 is SEHNR and CDR2 FQNEAQ (reference sequence). V lost 5 bases and J lost 2; bases outside the gene matches: 6. CDR3 size: 14 residues. This CDR3 reads CASSATGVPYEQYF. CDR3 bases: TGTGCCAGCAGCGCTACAGGGGTCCCCTACGAGCAGTACTTC.

This clone was seen once. The V gene is TRBV28, the J gene TRBJ2-7; D is perhaps TRBD1 (7 bases). Germline CDR1 and CDR2: MDHEN and SYDVKM. V shed 7 bases and J shed 7 bases, with 20 bases lying between them. The CDR3 sequence is 14 residues long. The CDR3 DNA reads as TGTGCCAGCAACTATATAGGGGGCGCGGGGGAGCAGTACTTC. Encoded protein: CASNYIGGAGEQYF.

CDR3 nucleotides: TGTGCCAGCAGCTTTTCCGGGGGGTCGGACGAGCAGTACTTC. Its protein product is CASSFSGGSDEQYF. The V and J genes are TRBV7-2 and TRBJ2-7; TRBD2 agrees at 7 bases. Trimming took 3 bases from V and 5 from J; bases not matched to a gene: 7. The germline CDR1 and CDR2 sequences are SGHTA and FQGNSA. CDR3 length equals 14 residues. Using reference TRBV7-2 and TRBJ2-7 for the parts outside the CDR3, the full variable domain is GAGVSQSPSNKVTEKGKDVELRCDPISGHTALYWYRQSLGQGLEFLIYFQGNSAPDKSGLPSDRFSAERTGGSVSTLTIQRTQQEDSAVYLCASSFSGGSDEQYFGPGTRLTVT.

The chain combines TRBV7-9 with TRBJ2-7; 7 positions agree with TRBD2. The CDR3 totals 14 residues. V shed 5 bases and J 2 bases; nucleotides not matched to a gene: 6. Germline values: CDR1 SEHNR, CDR2 FQNEAQ (reference sequence). The CDR3 DNA sequence: TGTGCCAGCAGCATTAGCGGGCGCACCTACGAGCAGTACTTC. This translates into CASSISGRTYEQYF.

The genes are TRBV7-8 and TRBJ2-3, with 8 positions matching TRBD2. V shed 1 base, J shed 0 bases, and the junction held 3 bases outside the gene matches. CDR1 and CDR2 (germline): SGHVS, FQNEAQ. The CDR3 covers 16 residues. CDR3: CASSLEVAGSTDTQYF. In DNA, the CDR3 is TGTGCCAGCAGCTTAGAAGTAGCGGGAAGCACAGATACGCAGTATTTT.

The chain couples TRBV4-1 to TRBJ1-4; no reliable D call. The ends were cut back, 4 bases at V and 4 bases at J, with 22 bases in the middle. CDR3 length: 18 residues. Germline values: CDR1 MGHRA, CDR2 YSYEKL. The chain's CDR3 is CASSPKRLRGPVNEKLFF. As DNA, the CDR3 is TGCGCCAGCAGCCCAAAACGGTTACGAGGGCCGGTTAATGAAAAACTGTTTTTT.

This chain uses TRBV21-1 with TRBJ2-7; the DNA was not used to check the table's D call, TRBD1. TRBV21-1 is noted as a pseudogene. CDR3 size: 14 residues. The CDR3 sequence: CAPRKGAWTYEQYF. CDR3 sequence (DNA): TGTGCCCCCCGAAAGGGGGCCTGGACATACGAGCAGTACTTC.

The chain carries TRBV4-1 and TRBJ1-6; 10 bases align to TRBD1. With V trimmed by 5 bases and J by 8 bases, 6 bases remained unmatched. The germline CDR1 and CDR2 sequences are MGHRA and YSYEKL. The CDR3 covers 15 residues. The CDR3 spells CASSFSGTGDSPLHF. CDR3 sequence (DNA): TGCGCCAGCAGCTTTTCCGGGACAGGGGATTCACCCCTCCACTTT.

The J gene is TRBJ1-3, the V gene TRBV5-4; 8 bases are a match to TRBD1. Germline loops: CDR1 SGHNT, CDR2 YYREEE (reference sequence). The CDR3 length is 16 residues. V gave up 4 bases and J gave up 0 bases; unmatched junction bases: 6. The CDR3 coding sequence is TGTGCCAGCAGCGAAAGGGACAGGAACTCTGGAAACACCATATATTTT. This gives the protein CASSERDRNSGNTIYF.